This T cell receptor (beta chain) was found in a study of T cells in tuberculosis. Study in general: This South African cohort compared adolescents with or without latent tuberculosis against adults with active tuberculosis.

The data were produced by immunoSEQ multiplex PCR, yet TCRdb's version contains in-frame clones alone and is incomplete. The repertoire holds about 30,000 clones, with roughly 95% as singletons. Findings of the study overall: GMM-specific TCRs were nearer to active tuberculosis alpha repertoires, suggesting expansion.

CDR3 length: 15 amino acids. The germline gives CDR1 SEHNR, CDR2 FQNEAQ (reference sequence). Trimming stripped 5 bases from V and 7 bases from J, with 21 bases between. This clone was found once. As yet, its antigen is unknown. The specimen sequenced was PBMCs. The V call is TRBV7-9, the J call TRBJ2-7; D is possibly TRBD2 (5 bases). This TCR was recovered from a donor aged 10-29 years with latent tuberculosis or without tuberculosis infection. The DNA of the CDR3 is TGTGCCAGCAGCCGACTTAGCGAGAGGGCCGGGGAGCAGTACTTC. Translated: CASSRLSERAGEQYF.